This is a list of T cell receptor beta chains from one sample in a study of shared clonotypes between healthy human individuals. The repertoire was sequenced with immunoSEQ multiplex PCR; TCRdb's copy has only in-frame clones and lacks some. There are fewer than 600,000 clones in the sample; around 79% occur only once, and roughly 13% lies in the top ten. The sequenced sample was PBMCs. Receptor source: a woman aged 40 to 50 in good health. Some clones in this sample may be carry-over from other donors' samples. Each CDR3 is given without its conserved first and last residue. The size of a clone is reported for some rows only, either as once, few or many, or as a class for expanded clones.

once,TRBJ2-1,TRBV11-2,ASSFRLGSSYNEQF
.,TRBJ2-1,TRBV7-6,ASSSDRGAYNEQF
few,TRBJ2-1,TRBV30,AWSVRGVGEQF
.,TRBJ1-4,TRBV28,ASMGHNEKLF
.,TRBJ1-6,TRBV15,ATSRDRGQVSPLH
few,TRBJ2-5,TRBV6-5,ASSPSLAGDETQY
.,TRBJ1-4,TRBV7-6,ASSATGPNEKLF
few,TRBJ2-2,TRBV29-1,SGREGAGELF
.,TRBJ2-1,TRBV5-6,ASSLALFSSYNEQF
few,TRBJ2-1,TRBV9,ASSVATERTEQF
.,TRBJ2-1,TRBV15,ATSRSGGDYNEQF
.,TRBJ2-7,TRBV7-9,ASSRWGGTMFYEQY
.,TRBJ2-3,TRBV5-4,ASSSPTDTDTQY
.,TRBJ2-5,TRBV2,ASSKVGGETQY
.,TRBJ2-1,TRBV7-2,ASNPGLSYNEQF
.,TRBJ2-7,TRBV20-1,SAAFGEQY
once,TRBJ2-7,TRBV27,ASSLGLAAYEQY
.,TRBJ1-5,TRBV14,ASNRDRCFQPQH
.,TRBJ2-1,TRBV6-1,ASRPEGGQLRGQF
.,TRBJ1-6,TRBV9,ASSVSDSETGSPLH
.,TRBJ2-7,TRBV11-2,ASSLGRAHEQY
.,TRBJ2-5,TRBV18,ASSGQGATETQY
.,TRBJ2-2,TRBV28,ASSTTSTSGRADTGELF